What follows are 11 T cell receptor beta chains derived from one specimen sequenced in a study of molecular identifiers for immune sequencing clone quantification. TCRdb reanalysed the PCR reads using MiXCR and keeps one entry per CDR3 protein. The top ten clones hold 1.5% to 2% of a sample with 45,000 to 65,000 distinct CDR3 sequences, 25% of them seen once. The sequencing input was naive CD8+ T cells from blood, with Jurkat cell RNA spiked in. The subset denotes: FACS-sorted CD8+CD4-CCR7+CD45RA+ naive T cells. Every receptor here comes from a human donor in good health. Some libraries in this study had Jurkat cell RNA spiked in.

This clonotype was counted at least ten times. The V and J genes are TRBV27 and TRBJ1-6; 7 positions agree with TRBD1. With V trimmed by 7 bases and J by 7 bases, 10 bases remained unmatched. Germline values: CDR1 MNHEY, CDR2 SMNVEV (reference sequence). This CDR3 is 15 amino acids long. The CDR3 spells CASTSDREVNSPLHF. In DNA form, the CDR3 reads TGTGCCAGCACAAGTGACAGGGAGGTCAATTCACCCCTCCACTTT.

This clonotype was seen many times. The junction shows a germline mismatch at one end, possibly a read error. This sequence joins TRBV20-1 and TRBJ1-5; tentative D call: TRBD1 (5 bases). CDR3 size: 15 residues. Per the germline V gene, CDR1 is DFQATT and CDR2 is SNEGSKA (reference sequence). CDR3 coding DNA: TGCAGTGCCAGAGAGGGGCGATATAGCAATCAGCCCCAGCATTTT. Translating it yields CSAREGRYSNQPQHF.

This clonotype was counted at least ten times. The chain joins TRBV14 to TRBJ1-4, with a tentative D call TRBD1 (5 bases). Per germline, CDR1 SGHDN and CDR2 FVKESK. Trimming cost V 2 bases and J 4 bases, with 14 bases left between them. There are 16 residues in the CDR3. CDR3 sequence (DNA): TGTGCCAGCAGCCAACATCGGGGCGGGTATAATGAAAAACTGTTTTTT. It codes for CASSQHRGGYNEKLFF.

V gene TRBV3-1 combines with J gene TRBJ2-5; the match to TRBD2 covers 9 bases. CDR1 and CDR2 from the germline V gene are LGHDT and YNNKEL (reference sequence). With 3 bases clipped from V and 1 base from J, the junction kept 27 bases outside the gene matches. The CDR3 loop spans 23 amino acids. DNA for the CDR3: TGTGCCAGCAGCCACGAAAGTTTCCTAGCGGGGATTAAAATCCCACAAACCCAAGAGACCCAGTACTTC. Its protein product is CASSHESFLAGIKIPQTQETQYF.

The sample holds many counts of this clonotype. This sequence joins TRBV6-1 and TRBJ2-7; no definite D call. V lost 1 base and J 2 bases, leaving 9 bases between the germline ends. The CDR3 has 14 residues. CDR1 and CDR2 (germline): MNHNS, SASEGT. DNA of the CDR3: TGTGCCAGCAGTGAAGGGCTAGGCCCCTACGAGCAGTACTTC. This encodes CASSEGLGPYEQYF.

Points on this clonotype: The junction departs from the called germline gene at one end, perhaps through a read error. V usage is TRBV5-1 and J usage is TRBJ2-7; a possible D gene is TRBD1 (6 bases). The CDR3 covers 15 residues. Germline V gives CDR1 SGHRS, CDR2 YFSETQ. The CDR3 sequence is CASSLVTGSIWERYF. DNA of the CDR3: TGCGCCAGCAGCTTGGTGACAGGTTCAATCTGGGAGCGGTACTTC.

The chain links TRBV23-1 to TRBJ1-5, with 11 bases lining up with TRBD1. TRBV23-1 is flagged as an ORF with uncertain function. J lost 11 bases, V lost 4 bases, and 10 bases had no gene match. The CDR3 is 15 amino acids. This chain's CDR3 is CASSPDRGLPQAQHF. For the CDR3, the DNA is TGCGCCAGCAGTCCGGACAGGGGGCTCCCCCAGGCCCAGCATTTT.

This clonotype was found many times. The DNA of the CDR3 is TGTGCCAGCAGCTTAGGACTAGCGGCTGCAGATACGCAGTATTTT. It codes for CASSLGLAAADTQYF. The chain uses TRBV7-3 and TRBJ2-3, with TRBD2 matching 10 bases. V was clipped by 2 bases and J by 4 bases; unmatched bases: 3. Germline loops: CDR1 SGHTA, CDR2 FQGTGA. The CDR3 consists of 15 residues. Using reference TRBV7-3 and TRBJ2-3 for the parts outside the CDR3, the full variable domain is GAGVSQTPSNKVTEKGKYVELRCDPISGHTALYWYRQSLGQGPEFLIYFQGTGAADDSGLPNDRFFAVRPEGSVSTLKIQRTERGDSAVYLCASSLGLAAADTQYFGPGTRLTVL.

A note on this clonotype: This may be a read error: a much more frequent sequence differs by one nucleotide. The chain has TRBV27 and TRBJ2-3, with D perhaps TRBD1 (5 bases). The CDR3 is 19 residues long. Germline CDR1 MNHEY, CDR2 SMNVEV (reference sequence). V lost 5 bases and J 4 bases, leaving 28 bases between the germline ends. The CDR3 protein is CASSPINKGRNAVSDTQYF. The CDR3 coding sequence is TGTGCCAGCAGTCCCATAAACAAGGGGCGCAACGCGGTGTCAGATACGCAGTATTTT.

The V call is TRBV5-1, the J call TRBJ2-7; D assignment may be TRBD1 or TRBD2 (5 bases each). The CDR3 has 17 amino acids. CDR1 is SGHRS and CDR2 is YFSETQ in the germline V gene. Trimming took 0 bases from V and 3 from J, leaving 19 bases between them. In DNA form, the CDR3 reads TGCGCCAGCAGCTTGGAGGGGTCCCCGGGACGGGGCTACGAGCAGTACTTC. Its translation: CASSLEGSPGRGYEQYF.

This clonotype appeared many times. The chain has TRBV30 and TRBJ2-1; D is possibly TRBD1 (6 bases). This CDR3 is built from 11 residues. Germline V CDR1 and CDR2: GTSNPN, SVGIG (reference sequence). V shed 5 bases and J shed 4 bases, with 6 bases lying between them. The CDR3 sequence is CAWGQYNEQFF. The CDR3 region has the DNA TGTGCCTGGGGACAGTACAATGAGCAGTTCTTC.